This T cell receptor beta chain was identified in a study of blood T cell repertoires in COVID-19. About the study: Specimens from acute and convalescent COVID-19 originated in the United States, Italy and Spain. PBMCs, B-cell-depleted T cells, or T cells provided the cDNA or gDNA that made up the material.

Germline CDR1 and CDR2: SGHKS and YYEKEE (reference sequence). CDR3 length: 14 residues. Trimming left V 5 bases short and J 2 bases short, with 14 bases between. Original handling: Reference gene primers were amplified, and this amplification served to estimate nucleated cell counts. Assay used: immunoSEQ multiplex PCR; TCRdb lists only in-frame clones, some missing. V, J and clone size were drawn from that table, and D and trimming were deduced from the DNA. The sample consists of 65,000 to 70,000 clones, about 89% of them appearing once. The sequence came from a man aged 50 to 59 with active COVID-19. The specimen was peripheral blood. The chain carries TRBV5-5 and TRBJ2-7, with a weak D call TRBD1 (5 bases). CDR3 sequence: CASRRVGATYEQYF. CDR3 coding DNA: TGTGCCAGCAGAAGGGTAGGGGCTACCTACGAGCAGTACTTC.